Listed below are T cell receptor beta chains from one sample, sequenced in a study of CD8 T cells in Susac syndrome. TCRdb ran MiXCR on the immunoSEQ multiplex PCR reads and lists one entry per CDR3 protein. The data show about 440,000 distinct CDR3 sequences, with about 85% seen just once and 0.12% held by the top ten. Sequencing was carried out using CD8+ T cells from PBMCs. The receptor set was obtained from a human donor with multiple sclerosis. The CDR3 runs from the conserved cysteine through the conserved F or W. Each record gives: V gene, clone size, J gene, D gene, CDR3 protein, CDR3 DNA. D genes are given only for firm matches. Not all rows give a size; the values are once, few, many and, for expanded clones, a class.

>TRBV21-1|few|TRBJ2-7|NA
CASSKRPSGSGEQYF
TGTGCCAGCAGCAAACGGCCTAGCGGGAGTGGAGAGCAGTACTTC
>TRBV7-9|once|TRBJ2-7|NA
CASSPQLRNEQYF
TGTGCCAGCAGCCCCCAGCTTCGCAACGAGCAGTACTTC
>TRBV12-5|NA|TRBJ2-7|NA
CASGLTAVDEQYF
TGTGCTAGTGGTTTGACTGCCGTGGACGAGCAGTACTTC
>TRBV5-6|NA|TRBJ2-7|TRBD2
CASSLLAGATEQYF
TGTGCCAGCAGCCTGCTAGCGGGAGCTACCGAGCAGTACTTC
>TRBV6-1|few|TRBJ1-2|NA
CASSEVMNYGYTF
TGTGCCAGCAGTGAGGTTATGAACTATGGCTACACCTTC
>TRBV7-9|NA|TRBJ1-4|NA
CASSVRGREKLFF
TGTGCCAGCAGCGTCAGGGGACGTGAAAAACTGTTTTTT
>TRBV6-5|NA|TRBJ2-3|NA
CASSWGETDTQYF
TGTGCCAGCAGTTGGGGGGAAACAGATACGCAGTATTTT
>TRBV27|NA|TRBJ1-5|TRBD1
CASKITGGNQPQHF
TGTGCCAGCAAAATAACAGGGGGCAATCAGCCCCAGCATTTT
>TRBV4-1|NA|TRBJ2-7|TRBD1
CASSQLGTGNYEQYF
TGCGCCAGCAGCCAGCTTGGGACAGGGAACTACGAGCAGTACTTC
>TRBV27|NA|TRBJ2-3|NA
CASSPTGLPDTQYF
TGTGCCAGCAGTCCAACCGGGTTGCCGGATACGCAGTATTTT
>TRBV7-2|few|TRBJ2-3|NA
CASSKSDHYPLTDTQYF
TGTGCCAGCAGCAAGTCGGACCATTACCCACTCACAGATACGCAGTATTTT
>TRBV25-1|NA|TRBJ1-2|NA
CASSEGTLYGYTF
TGTGCCAGCAGTGAAGGGACCCTCTATGGCTACACCTTC
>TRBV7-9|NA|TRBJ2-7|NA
CASSPSDRYEQYF
TGTGCCAGCAGCCCATCAGACCGCTACGAGCAGTACTTC
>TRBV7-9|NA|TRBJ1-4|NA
CASSSINPPGGRGEKLFF
TGTGCCAGCAGCAGCATAAACCCTCCGGGAGGTAGAGGAGAAAAACTGTTTTTT
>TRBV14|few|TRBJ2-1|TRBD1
CASSQDRWRTGGNGEQFF
TGTGCCAGCAGCCAAGATCGTTGGAGGACAGGGGGTAACGGTGAGCAGTTCTTC
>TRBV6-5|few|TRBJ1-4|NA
CASSPTEPYQKLFF
TGTGCCAGCAGTCCGACAGAACCTTATCAAAAACTGTTTTTT
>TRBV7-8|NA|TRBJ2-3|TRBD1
CASSSGTGSDTQYF
TGTGCCAGCAGCTCTGGGACAGGGTCAGATACGCAGTATTTT
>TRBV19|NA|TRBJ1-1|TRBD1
CATYRGAGPLNTEAFF
TGTGCCACCTACAGGGGCGCAGGACCTCTGAACACTGAAGCTTTCTTT
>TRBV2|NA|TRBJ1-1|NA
CASSEDWGNTEAFF
TGTGCCAGCAGTGAGGACTGGGGGAACACTGAAGCTTTCTTT
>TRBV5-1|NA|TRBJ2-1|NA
CASSLISLDEQFF
TGCGCCAGCAGCTTAATTTCCCTTGATGAGCAGTTCTTC
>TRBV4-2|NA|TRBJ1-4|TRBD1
CASSQDELRDRARKLFF
TGTGCCAGCAGCCAAGATGAACTAAGGGACAGGGCCCGGAAACTGTTTTTT
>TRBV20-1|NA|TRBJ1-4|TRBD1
CSARAPRDRGVSGKLFF
TGCAGTGCTAGAGCTCCCCGGGACAGGGGTGTTTCGGGAAAACTGTTTTTT
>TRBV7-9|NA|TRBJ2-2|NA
CASSPRTGDTGELFF
TGTGCCAGCAGCCCCCGGACTGGAGACACCGGGGAGCTGTTTTTT
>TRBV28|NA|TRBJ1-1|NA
CASSFAPTGNTEAFF
TGTGCCAGCAGTTTTGCACCCACTGGGAACACTGAAGCTTTCTTT
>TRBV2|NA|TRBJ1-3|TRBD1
CASSETGGVDTIYF
TGTGCCAGCAGTGAAACAGGGGGCGTTGACACCATATATTTT
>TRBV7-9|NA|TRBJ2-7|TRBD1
CASSSSGTGYYEQYF
TGTGCCAGCAGCTCCTCCGGGACAGGGTACTACGAGCAGTACTTC
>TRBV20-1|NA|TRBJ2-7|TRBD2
CSARDPVSGSSYEQYF
TGCAGTGCTAGAGACCCAGTGAGCGGGAGCTCCTACGAGCAGTACTTC
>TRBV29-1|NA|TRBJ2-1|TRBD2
CSVVAGGPYFVQFF
TGCAGCGTGGTAGCGGGAGGGCCATACTTCGTGCAGTTCTTC
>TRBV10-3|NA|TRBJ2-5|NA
CAISEQFRHETQYF
TGTGCCATCAGTGAACAGTTCAGGCACGAGACCCAGTACTTC
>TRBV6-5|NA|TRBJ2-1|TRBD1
CASSLTGGSSYNEQFF
TGTGCCAGCAGCTTAACAGGGGGCAGCTCCTACAATGAGCAGTTCTTC
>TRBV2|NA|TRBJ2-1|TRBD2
CASSEAGGIYNEQFF
TGTGCCAGCAGCGAAGCGGGAGGAATATACAATGAGCAGTTCTTC
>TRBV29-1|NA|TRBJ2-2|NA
CSVFGRNTGELFF
TGCAGCGTTTTTGGCAGGAATACCGGGGAGCTGTTTTTT
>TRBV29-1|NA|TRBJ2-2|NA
CSVPEGGTGELFF
TGCAGCGTTCCCGAAGGGGGCACCGGGGAGCTGTTTTTT
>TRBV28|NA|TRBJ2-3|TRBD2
CASSFLAGGTGTQYF
TGTGCCAGCAGTTTTCTAGCGGGAGGTACGGGTACGCAGTATTTT
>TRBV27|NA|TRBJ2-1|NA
CASSPSPEAPTNNEQFF
TGTGCCAGCAGTCCTTCCCCGGAGGCTCCCACCAACAATGAGCAGTTCTTC
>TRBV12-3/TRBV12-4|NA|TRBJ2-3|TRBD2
CASSKTSGETDTQYF
TGTGCCAGCAGTAAGACTAGCGGGGAAACAGATACGCAGTATTTT
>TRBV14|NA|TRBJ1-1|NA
CASSRYMGTEAFF
TGTGCCAGCAGCCGCTATATGGGCACTGAAGCTTTCTTT
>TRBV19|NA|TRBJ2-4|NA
CASSEGPFLAKNIQYF
TGTGCCAGTTCGGAGGGGCCTTTCCTAGCCAAAAACATTCAGTACTTC
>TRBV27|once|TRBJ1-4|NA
CASRRGLDNEKLFF
TGTGCCAGCAGGAGGGGCCTGGATAATGAAAAACTGTTTTTT
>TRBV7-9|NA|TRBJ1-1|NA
CASSLEPGTNTEAFF
TGTGCCAGCAGCTTAGAGCCAGGGACGAACACTGAAGCTTTCTTT
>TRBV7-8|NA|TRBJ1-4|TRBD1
CASSLVGTGAEKLFF
TGTGCCAGCAGCTTAGTAGGGACAGGGGCTGAAAAACTGTTTTTT
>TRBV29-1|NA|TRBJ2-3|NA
CSVTSLRGDTQYF
TGCAGCGTAACATCCCTCAGGGGAGATACGCAGTATTTT
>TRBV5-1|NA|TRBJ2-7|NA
CASSDPLVSYEQYF
TGCGCCAGCAGCGACCCTCTAGTTTCCTACGAGCAGTACTTC
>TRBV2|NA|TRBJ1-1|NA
CASSALRTDFSMNTEAFF
TGTGCCAGCAGCGCCCTACGGACAGATTTCTCAATGAACACTGAAGCTTTCTTT
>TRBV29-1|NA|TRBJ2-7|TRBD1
CSARQGEGEQYF
TGCAGCGCTCGACAGGGTGAGGGCGAGCAGTACTTC
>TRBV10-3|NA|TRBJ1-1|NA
CAISESGVANTEAFF
TGTGCCATCAGTGAGTCGGGGGTGGCGAACACTGAAGCTTTCTTT
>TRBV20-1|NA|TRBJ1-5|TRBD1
CSARDRTGVGQPQHF
TGCAGTGCTAGAGACCGAACAGGGGTAGGTCAGCCCCAGCATTTT
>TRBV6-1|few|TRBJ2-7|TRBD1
CASRGQGAYEQYF
TGTGCCAGCAGAGGACAGGGAGCCTACGAGCAGTACTTC
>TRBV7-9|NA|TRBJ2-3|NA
CASETDTQYF
TGTGCCAGCGAAACGGATACGCAGTATTTT
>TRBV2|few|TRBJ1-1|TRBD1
CASSEGTGMNTEAFF
TGTGCCAGCAGTGAGGGGACAGGTATGAACACTGAAGCTTTCTTT
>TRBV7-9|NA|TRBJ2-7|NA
CASSSNSPLSSYEQYF
TGTGCCAGCAGCTCCAATTCCCCTCTTAGCTCCTACGAGCAGTACTTC